This TCR beta chain was documented in a study of PD-L1 blockade in urothelial cancer. The CDR3 totals 16 residues. V lost 0 bases and J 7 bases, leaving 17 bases between the germline ends. CDR1 and CDR2 from the germline V gene are SGHRS and YFSETQ. Sequenced by immunoSEQ multiplex PCR; TCRdb stores in-frame clones only, minus some. The sample has just over 40,000 clones, approximately 84% seen once. Time point specified: peripheral blood 6 weeks after treatment start. The sequences come from PBMCs, collected around atezolizumab (anti-PD-L1) treatment. The rearrangement links TRBV5-1 to TRBJ2-1; TRBD2 is a possible D gene (6 bases). The source of this sequence is a man aged 65 to 79 with urothelial cancer. The CDR3 region is CASSLVVGGTRNEQFF. CDR3 DNA: TGCGCCAGCAGCTTGGTGGTGGGAGGAACGCGGAATGAGCAGTTCTTC. The variable domain in full, with the rest retrieved from reference TRBV5-1 and TRBJ2-1, is KAGVTQTPRYLIKTRGQQVTLSCSPISGHRSVSWYQQTPGQGLQFLFEYFSETQRNKGNFPGRFSGRQFSNSRSEMNVSTLELGDSALYLCASSLVVGGTRNEQFFGPGTRLTVL.